One T cell receptor beta chain is described in this entry. The antigen remains undetermined. The sample comes from a study of T cells after yellow fever vaccination. Study-wide points: On re-exposure, the response was weaker but peaked faster, at day 5 versus 15.

The CDR3 contains 19 residues. Trimming at V came to 5 bases and at J to 0 bases, leaving 15 bases not matched to a gene. Per the germline V gene, CDR1 is MNHEY and CDR2 is SVGAGI. They built TCR cDNA with 5'RACE template switching, a step that put in a universal primer site and UMIs. MiXCR, applied by TCRdb to the 5' RACE reads, yields one record per CDR3 protein. The table lists 170,000 or so distinct CDR3 sequences, around 9% of them singletons. The sequence came from a man in his late teens or twenties who received the YFV17D yellow fever vaccine. The chain employs TRBV6-5 and TRBJ2-3; 9 nucleotides align to TRBD1. The sequences come from CD8+ T cells sorted from PBMCs, collected 45 days after the yellow fever booster vaccination. The CDR3 region is CASSRDRESGRPSTDTQYF. The CDR3 DNA is TGTGCCAGCAGTAGGGACAGGGAGTCTGGACGCCCTAGCACAGATACGCAGTATTTT.